The text below deals with one TCR beta chain. Profiled with immunoSEQ multiplex PCR; TCRdb holds only in-frame clones, not every one. The sample lists about 14,000 clones, around 80% occurring once. The entry originates in a study of OX40 agonist ivuxolimab in advanced cancers. V lost 3 bases to trimming and J lost 5 bases, with 19 bases between them. Per the germline V gene, CDR1 is GTSNPN and CDR2 is SVGIG (reference sequence). The CDR3 totals 15 residues. This sequence was found in an adult with an advanced solid tumor such as melanoma, head and neck, liver or kidney cancer. The sample consisted of CD4+ or CD8+ T cells sorted from blood, taken in a trial of the OX40 agonist ivuxolimab. The chain combines TRBV30 with TRBJ2-5; possibly TRBD1 for D (5 bases). The CDR3 spells CAWRVPGYTFETQYF. In nucleotides, the CDR3 is TGTGCCTGGAGGGTCCCAGGGTATACTTTCGAGACCCAGTACTTC. Filled out from reference TRBV30 and TRBJ2-5, the complete variable domain reads SQTIHQWPATLVQPVGSPLSLECTVEGTSNPNLYWYRQAAGRGLQLLFYSVGIGQISSEVPQNLSASRPQDRQFILSSKKLLLSDSGFYLCAWRVPGYTFETQYFGPGTRLLVL.